The TCR beta chain described here comes from a study of neoadjuvant anti-PD-1 for oral cavity cancer. Study-level background: Non-progressing patients received a fourth nivolumab dose near day 43, then surgery on days 50-56. Study outcomes and limitations: Non-responders to neoadjuvant nivolumab had significantly more clonal PBMC T cells than responders. Higher pretreatment Treg/Th17 ratios tracked higher pretreatment blood clonality. Only three patients per response group were TCR-analyzed; validation needed.

Notes on this clone: The antigen remains unidentified.

V lost 5 bases to trimming and J lost 4 bases; unmatched junction nucleotides: 0. CDR1 and CDR2 (germline): SQVTM, ANQGSEA. This CDR3 spans 11 amino acids. Generated by immunoSEQ multiplex PCR, the TCRdb table keeps only in-frame clones and is missing some. The profile shows 75,000 or so clones, roughly four fifths of them singletons. J is TRBJ2-5 and V is TRBV29-1, with 8 bases matching TRBD2. This TCR derives from a person aged 40 to 85 with oral cavity squamous cell carcinoma. Sequenced here: PBMCs, sampled before nivolumab (anti-PD-1) treatment. The CDR3 loop reads CSVSGGETQYF. The CDR3 bases are TGCAGCGTTAGCGGGGGAGAGACCCAGTACTTC.